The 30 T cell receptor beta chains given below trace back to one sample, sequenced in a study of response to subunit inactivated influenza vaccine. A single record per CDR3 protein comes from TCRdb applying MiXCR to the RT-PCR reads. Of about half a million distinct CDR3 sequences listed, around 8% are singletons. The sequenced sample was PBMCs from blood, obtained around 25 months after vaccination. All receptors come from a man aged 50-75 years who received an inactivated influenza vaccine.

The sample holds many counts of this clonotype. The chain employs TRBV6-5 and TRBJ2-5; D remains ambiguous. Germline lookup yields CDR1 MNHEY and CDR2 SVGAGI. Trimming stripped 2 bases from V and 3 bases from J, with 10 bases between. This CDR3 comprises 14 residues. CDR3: CASSYDSGKETQYF. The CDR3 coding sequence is TGTGCCAGCAGTTACGATTCTGGGAAAGAGACCCAGTACTTC.

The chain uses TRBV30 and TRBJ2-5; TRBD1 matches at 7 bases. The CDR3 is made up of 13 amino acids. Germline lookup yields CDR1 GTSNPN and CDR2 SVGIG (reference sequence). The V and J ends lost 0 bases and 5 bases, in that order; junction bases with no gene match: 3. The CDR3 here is CAWSVDRAETQYF. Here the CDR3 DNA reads TGTGCCTGGAGTGTAGACAGGGCCGAGACCCAGTACTTC. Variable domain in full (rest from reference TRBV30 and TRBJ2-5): SQTIHQWPATLVQPVGSPLSLECTVEGTSNPNLYWYRQAAGRGLQLLFYSVGIGQISSEVPQNLSASRPQDRQFILSSKKLLLSDSGFYLCAWSVDRAETQYFGPGTRLLVL.

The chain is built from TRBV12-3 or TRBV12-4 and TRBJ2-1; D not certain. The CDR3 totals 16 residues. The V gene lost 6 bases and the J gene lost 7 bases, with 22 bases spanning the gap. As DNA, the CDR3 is TGTGCCAGCAGCCCCCTATCGGGTGGTATTTTGAATGAGCAGTTCTTC. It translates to CASSPLSGGILNEQFF.

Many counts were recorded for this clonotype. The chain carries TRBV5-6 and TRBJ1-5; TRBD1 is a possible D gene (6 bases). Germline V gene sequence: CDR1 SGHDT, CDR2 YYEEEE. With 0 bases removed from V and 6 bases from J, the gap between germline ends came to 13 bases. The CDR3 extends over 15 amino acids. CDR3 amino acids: CASSLAQGTVQPQHF. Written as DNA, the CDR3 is TGTGCCAGCAGCTTGGCGCAGGGGACTGTTCAGCCCCAGCATTTT.

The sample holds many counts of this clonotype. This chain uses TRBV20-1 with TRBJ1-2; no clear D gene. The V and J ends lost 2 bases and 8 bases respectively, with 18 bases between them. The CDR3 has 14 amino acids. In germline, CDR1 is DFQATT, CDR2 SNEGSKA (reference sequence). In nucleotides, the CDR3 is TGCAGTGCTAGACCTCTTACCCCAGGTTACGGCTACACCTTC. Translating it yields CSARPLTPGYGYTF.

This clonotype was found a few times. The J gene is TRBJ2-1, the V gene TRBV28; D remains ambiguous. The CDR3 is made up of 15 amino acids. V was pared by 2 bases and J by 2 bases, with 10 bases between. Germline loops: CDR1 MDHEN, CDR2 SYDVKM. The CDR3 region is CASSLGRTTYNEQFF. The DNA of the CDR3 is TGTGCCAGCAGTTTAGGTAGGACGACCTACAATGAGCAGTTCTTC.

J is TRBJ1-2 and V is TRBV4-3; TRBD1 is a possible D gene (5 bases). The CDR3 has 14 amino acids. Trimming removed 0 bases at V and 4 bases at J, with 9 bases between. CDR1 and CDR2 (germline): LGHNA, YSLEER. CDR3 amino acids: CASSQEGDSYGYTF. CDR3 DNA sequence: TGCGCCAGCAGCCAAGAGGGGGATAGCTATGGCTACACCTTC.

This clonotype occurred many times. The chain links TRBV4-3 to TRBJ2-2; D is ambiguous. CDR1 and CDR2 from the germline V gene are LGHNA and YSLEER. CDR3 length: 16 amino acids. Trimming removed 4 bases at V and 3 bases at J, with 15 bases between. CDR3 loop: CASSLELGSDTGELFF. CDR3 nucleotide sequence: TGCGCCAGCAGCCTTGAGTTAGGGTCGGACACCGGGGAGCTGTTTTTT.

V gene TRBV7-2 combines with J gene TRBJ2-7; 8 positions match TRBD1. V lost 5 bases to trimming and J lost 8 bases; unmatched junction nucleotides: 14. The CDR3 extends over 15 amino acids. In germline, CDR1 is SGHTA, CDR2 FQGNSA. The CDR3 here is CASSPVGQALTQQYF. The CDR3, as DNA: TGTGCCAGCAGCCCAGTGGGACAGGCATTAACCCAGCAGTACTTC.

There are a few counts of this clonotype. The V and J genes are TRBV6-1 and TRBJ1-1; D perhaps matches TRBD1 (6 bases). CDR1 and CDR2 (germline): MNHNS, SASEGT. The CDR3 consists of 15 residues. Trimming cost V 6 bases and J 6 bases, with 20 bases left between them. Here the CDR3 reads CASSRSRGRNAEAFF. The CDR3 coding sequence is TGTGCCAGCAGCCGGAGCAGGGGCAGGAATGCTGAAGCTTTCTTT.

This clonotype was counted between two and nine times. DNA for the CDR3: TGTGCCAGCAGCTTCGGGGCCAGAGCGAACACCGGGGAGCTGTTTTTT. Its translation is CASSFGARANTGELFF. The chain couples TRBV7-6 to TRBJ2-2; D may be TRBD1 or TRBD2 (5 bases each). The germline V gene encodes CDR1 SGHVS and CDR2 FNYEAQ. CDR3 size: 16 residues. Trimming took off 3 bases at V and 0 bases at J, with 11 bases between the two ends.

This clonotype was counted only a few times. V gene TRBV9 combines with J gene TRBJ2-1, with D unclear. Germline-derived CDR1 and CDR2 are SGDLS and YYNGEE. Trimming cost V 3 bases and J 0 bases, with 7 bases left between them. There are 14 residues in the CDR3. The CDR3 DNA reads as TGTGCCAGCAGCGCCGCGGCCTCCTACAATGAGCAGTTCTTC. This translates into CASSAAASYNEQFF.

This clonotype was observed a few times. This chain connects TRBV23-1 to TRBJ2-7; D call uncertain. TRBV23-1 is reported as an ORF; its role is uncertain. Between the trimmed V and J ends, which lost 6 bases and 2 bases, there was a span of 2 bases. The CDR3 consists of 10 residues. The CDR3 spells CASRAYEQYF. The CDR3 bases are TGCGCCAGCAGGGCCTACGAGCAGTACTTC.

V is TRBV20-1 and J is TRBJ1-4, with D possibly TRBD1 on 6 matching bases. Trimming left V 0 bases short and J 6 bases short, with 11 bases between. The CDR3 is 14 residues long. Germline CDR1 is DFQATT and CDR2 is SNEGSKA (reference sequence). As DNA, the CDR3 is TGCAGTGCTAGAGACAGGGGATTCGATGAAAAACTGTTTTTT. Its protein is CSARDRGFDEKLFF.

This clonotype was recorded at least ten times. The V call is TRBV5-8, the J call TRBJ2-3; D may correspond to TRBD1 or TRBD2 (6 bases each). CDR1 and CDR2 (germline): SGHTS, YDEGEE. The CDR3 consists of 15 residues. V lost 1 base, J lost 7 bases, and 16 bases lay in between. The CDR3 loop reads CASSLSGGLRYTQYF. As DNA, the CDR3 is TGTGCCAGCAGCTTGTCCGGGGGCCTCCGCTATACGCAGTATTTT.

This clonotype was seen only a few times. The CDR3 sequence: CAWRGYTGELFF. CDR3 DNA: TGTGCCTGGAGAGGGTACACCGGGGAGCTGTTTTTT. The genes are TRBV30 and TRBJ2-2; D gene uncertain. The V and J ends lost 3 bases and 3 bases respectively, with 5 bases between them. The CDR3 totals 12 residues. Germline lookup yields CDR1 GTSNPN and CDR2 SVGIG (reference sequence).

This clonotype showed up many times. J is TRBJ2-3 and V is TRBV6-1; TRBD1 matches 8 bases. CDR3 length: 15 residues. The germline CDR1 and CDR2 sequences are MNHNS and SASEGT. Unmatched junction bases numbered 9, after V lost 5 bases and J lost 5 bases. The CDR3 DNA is TGTGCCAGCAGTAGATACCGGGACAGGAGAGATACGCAGTATTTT. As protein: CASSRYRDRRDTQYF.

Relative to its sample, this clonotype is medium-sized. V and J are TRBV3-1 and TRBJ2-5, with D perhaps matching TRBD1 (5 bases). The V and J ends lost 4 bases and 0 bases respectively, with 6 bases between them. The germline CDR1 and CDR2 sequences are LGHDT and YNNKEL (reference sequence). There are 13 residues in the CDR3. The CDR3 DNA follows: TGTGCCAGCAGCCGACAGAACCAAGAGACCCAGTACTTC. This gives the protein CASSRQNQETQYF.

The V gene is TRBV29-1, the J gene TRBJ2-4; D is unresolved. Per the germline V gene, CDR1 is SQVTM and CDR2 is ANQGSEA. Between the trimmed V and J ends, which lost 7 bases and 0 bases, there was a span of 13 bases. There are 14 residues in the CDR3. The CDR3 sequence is CSAPSHLAKNIQYF. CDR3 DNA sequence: TGCAGCGCACCCTCACATCTAGCCAAAAACATTCAGTACTTC.

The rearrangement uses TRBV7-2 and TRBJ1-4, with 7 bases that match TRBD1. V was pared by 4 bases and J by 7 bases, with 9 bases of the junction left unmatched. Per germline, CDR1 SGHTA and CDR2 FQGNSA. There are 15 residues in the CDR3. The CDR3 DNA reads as TGTGCCAGCAGCTCGGGGAGGGGGCGCCCTGAAAAACTGTTTTTT. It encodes CASSSGRGRPEKLFF.

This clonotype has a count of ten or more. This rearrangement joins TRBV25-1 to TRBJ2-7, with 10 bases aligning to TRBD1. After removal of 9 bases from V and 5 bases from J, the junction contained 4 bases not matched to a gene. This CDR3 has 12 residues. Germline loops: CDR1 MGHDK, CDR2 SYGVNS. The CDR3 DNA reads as TGTGCCAGTACCGGACAGGGGGACGAGCAGTACTTC. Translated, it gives CASTGQGDEQYF.

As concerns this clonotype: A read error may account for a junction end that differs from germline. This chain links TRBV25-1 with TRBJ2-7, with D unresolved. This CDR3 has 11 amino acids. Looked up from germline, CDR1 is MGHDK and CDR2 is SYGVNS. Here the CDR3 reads CAGSAYYEQYF. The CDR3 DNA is TGTGCCGGCAGTGCCTACTACGAGCAGTACTTC.

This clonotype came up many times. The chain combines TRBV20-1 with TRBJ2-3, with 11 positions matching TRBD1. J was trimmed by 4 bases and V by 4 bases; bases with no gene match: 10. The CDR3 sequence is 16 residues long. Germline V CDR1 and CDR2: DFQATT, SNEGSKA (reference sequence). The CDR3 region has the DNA TGCAGTGCTAAAGGTCGGGGACAGGGGGGCCCAGATACGCAGTATTTT. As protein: CSAKGRGQGGPDTQYF.

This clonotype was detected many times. The CDR3 nucleotides read TGCAGCGTTGAAGGGTTGGCTGGAGTTAAGTACTTC. This translates into CSVEGLAGVKYF. This chain connects TRBV29-1 to TRBJ2-7; no firm D call. CDR3 length equals 12 residues. The germline V and J ends were trimmed by 1 base and 11 bases, with 15 bases remaining between them. Germline V gives CDR1 SQVTM, CDR2 ANQGSEA.

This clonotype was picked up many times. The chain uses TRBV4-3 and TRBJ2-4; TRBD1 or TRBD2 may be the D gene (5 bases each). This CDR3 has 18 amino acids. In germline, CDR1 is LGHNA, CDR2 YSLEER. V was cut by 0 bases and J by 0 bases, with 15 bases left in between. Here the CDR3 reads CASSQDPTRGVAKNIQYF. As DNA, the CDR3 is TGCGCCAGCAGCCAAGACCCTACAAGAGGGGTAGCCAAAAACATTCAGTACTTC.

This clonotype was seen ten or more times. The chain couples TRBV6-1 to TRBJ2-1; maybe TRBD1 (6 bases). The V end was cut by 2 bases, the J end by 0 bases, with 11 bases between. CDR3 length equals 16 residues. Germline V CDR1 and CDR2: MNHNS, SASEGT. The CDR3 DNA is TGTGCCAGCAGTGAATTTGGGGGCTCCTCCTACAATGAGCAGTTCTTC. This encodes CASSEFGGSSYNEQFF.

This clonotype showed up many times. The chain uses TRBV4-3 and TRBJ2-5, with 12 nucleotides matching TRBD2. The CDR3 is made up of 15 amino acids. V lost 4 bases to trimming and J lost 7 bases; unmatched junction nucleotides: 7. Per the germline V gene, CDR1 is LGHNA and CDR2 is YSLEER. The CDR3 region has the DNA TGCGCCAGCAGCCTCCGACTAGCGGGGGATGGGACCCAGTACTTC. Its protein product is CASSLRLAGDGTQYF.

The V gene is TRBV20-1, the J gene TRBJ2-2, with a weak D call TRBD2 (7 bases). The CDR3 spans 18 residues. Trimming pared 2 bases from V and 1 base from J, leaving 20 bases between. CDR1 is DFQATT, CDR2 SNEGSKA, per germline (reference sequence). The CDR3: CSARTGLRGGQNTGELFF. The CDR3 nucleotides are TGCAGTGCTAGAACCGGACTTCGCGGGGGACAGAACACCGGGGAGCTGTTTTTT.

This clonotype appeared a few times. CDR3: CASSIGAVPYNEQFF. In nucleotides, the CDR3 is TGTGCCAGTAGTATAGGGGCAGTACCCTACAATGAGCAGTTCTTC. The chain uses TRBV19 and TRBJ2-1; D gene uncertain. From germline, CDR1 is LNHDA and CDR2 SQIVND (reference sequence). V was clipped by 1 base and J by 2 bases, with 9 bases between them. This CDR3 region has 15 residues.

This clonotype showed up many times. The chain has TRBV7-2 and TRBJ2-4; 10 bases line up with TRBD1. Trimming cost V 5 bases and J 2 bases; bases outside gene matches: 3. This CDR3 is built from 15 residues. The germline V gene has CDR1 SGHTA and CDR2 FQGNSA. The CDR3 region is CASSRDRGTKNIQYF. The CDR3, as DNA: TGTGCCAGCAGCCGGGACAGGGGTACCAAAAACATTCAGTACTTC.